These 6 T cell receptor beta chains were sequenced from one sample in a study of cytomegalovirus exposure and HLA in healthy donors. A multiplex PCR was run with 60 Vbeta primers and 13 Jbeta primers. The protocol was immunoSEQ multiplex PCR, while the TCRdb copy is restricted to in-frame clones and leaves out a portion. The sample holds some 140,000 clones, 60% to 80% seen once. Sequencing was performed on PBMCs. The receptors shown here come from a man in his forties or fifties in good health and CMV-seronegative.

V and J are TRBV15 and TRBJ2-3; TRBD1 matches at 9 bases. With V trimmed by 2 bases and J by 2 bases, 5 bases remained unmatched. The CDR3 sequence is 16 residues long. Germline-derived CDR1 and CDR2 are LNHNV and YYDKDF (reference sequence). CDR3 sequence reads: CATSRMDRGLTDTQYF. The CDR3 nucleotides read TGTGCCACCAGCAGAATGGACAGGGGCCTCACAGATACGCAGTATTTT. The whole variable domain, filled in from reference TRBV15 and TRBJ2-3, reads DAMVIQNPRYQVTQFGKPVTLSCSQTLNHNVMYWYQQKSSQAPKLLFHYYDKDFNNEADTPDNFQSRRPNTSFCFLDIRSPGLGDTAMYLCATSRMDRGLTDTQYFGPGTRLTVL.

The CDR3 nucleotides read TGTGCCACCAGCAAAGACAGGGGCCACATTCAGTACTTC. Encoded protein: CATSKDRGHIQYF. V and J are TRBV15 and TRBJ2-4, with 8 bases identical to TRBD1. Trimming removed 4 bases from V and 8 bases from J; junction bases left unmatched: 4. Per germline, CDR1 LNHNV and CDR2 YYDKDF (reference sequence). The CDR3 spans 13 residues. The whole variable domain, filled in from reference TRBV15 and TRBJ2-4, reads DAMVIQNPRYQVTQFGKPVTLSCSQTLNHNVMYWYQQKSSQAPKLLFHYYDKDFNNEADTPDNFQSRRPNTSFCFLDIRSPGLGDTAMYLCATSKDRGHIQYFGAGTRLSVL.

The chain links TRBV7-8 to TRBJ2-2; 7 bases align to TRBD2. Trimming cost V 1 base and J 6 bases; bases outside gene matches: 5. Germline V CDR1 and CDR2: SGHVS, FQNEAQ. The CDR3 totals 15 residues. CDR3 sequence (DNA): TGTGCCAGCAGCTTAGGGGCGGGAGTGGCCGGGGAGCTGTTTTTT. This gives the protein CASSLGAGVAGELFF.

The V and J genes are TRBV2 and TRBJ2-7, with 10 bases lining up with TRBD2. CDR3 length: 14 residues. The V and J ends lost 6 bases and 3 bases, in that order; junction bases with no gene match: 5. Germline V gene sequence: CDR1 SNHLY, CDR2 FYNNEI. Written as DNA, the CDR3 is TGTGCCAGCAGCCCCGGGACTAGCGACTACGAGCAGTACTTC. This sequence encodes CASSPGTSDYEQYF.

This clone was observed a handful of times. The chain carries TRBV2 and TRBJ1-5; TRBD1 matches 7 bases. The CDR3 extends over 14 amino acids. Germline V CDR1 and CDR2: SNHLY, FYNNEI. Trimming cost V 8 bases and J 5 bases; bases outside gene matches: 9. This chain's CDR3 is CASGKAGGDQPQHF. Here the CDR3 DNA reads TGTGCCAGCGGAAAGGCAGGGGGTGATCAGCCCCAGCATTTT.

The chain recombines TRBV7-2 with TRBJ1-5, with D hard to call. Trimming cost V 1 base and J 3 bases, with 13 bases left between them. This CDR3 is 16 amino acids long. Germline CDR1 is SGHTA and CDR2 is FQGNSA. CDR3 region: CASSLGEGRNNQPQHF. In DNA, the CDR3 is TGTGCCAGCAGCTTAGGAGAAGGGAGGAACAATCAGCCCCAGCATTTT.